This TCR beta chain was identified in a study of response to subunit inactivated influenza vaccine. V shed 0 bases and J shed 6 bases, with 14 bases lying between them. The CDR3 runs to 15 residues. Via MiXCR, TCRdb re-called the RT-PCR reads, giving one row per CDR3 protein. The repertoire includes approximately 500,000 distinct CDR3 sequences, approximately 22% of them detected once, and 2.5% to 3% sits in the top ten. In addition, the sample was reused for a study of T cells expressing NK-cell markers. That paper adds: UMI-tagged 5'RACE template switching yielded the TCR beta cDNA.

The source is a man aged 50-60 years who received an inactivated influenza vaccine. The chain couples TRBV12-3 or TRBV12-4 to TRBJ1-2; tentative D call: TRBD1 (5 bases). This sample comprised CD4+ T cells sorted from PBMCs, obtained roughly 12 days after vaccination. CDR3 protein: CASSLASFQGDGYTF. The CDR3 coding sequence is TGTGCCAGCAGTTTAGCATCTTTCCAGGGCGATGGCTACACCTTC.